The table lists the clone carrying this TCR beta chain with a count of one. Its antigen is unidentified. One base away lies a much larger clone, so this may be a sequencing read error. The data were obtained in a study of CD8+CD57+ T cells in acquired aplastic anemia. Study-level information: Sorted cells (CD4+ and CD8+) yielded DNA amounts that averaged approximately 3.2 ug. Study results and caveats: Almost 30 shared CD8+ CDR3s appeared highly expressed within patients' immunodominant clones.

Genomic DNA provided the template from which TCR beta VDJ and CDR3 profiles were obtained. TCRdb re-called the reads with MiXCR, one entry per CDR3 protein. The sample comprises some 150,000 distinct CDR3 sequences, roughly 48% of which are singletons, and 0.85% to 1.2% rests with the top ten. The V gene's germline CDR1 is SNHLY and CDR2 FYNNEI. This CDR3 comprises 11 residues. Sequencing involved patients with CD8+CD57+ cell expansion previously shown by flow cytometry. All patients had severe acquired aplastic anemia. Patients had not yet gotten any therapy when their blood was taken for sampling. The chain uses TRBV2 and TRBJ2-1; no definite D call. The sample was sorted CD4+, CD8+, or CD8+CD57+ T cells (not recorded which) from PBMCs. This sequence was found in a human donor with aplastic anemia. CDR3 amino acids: CASTSLNEQSF. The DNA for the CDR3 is TGTGCCAGCACCTCCCTTAATGAGCAGTCCTTC. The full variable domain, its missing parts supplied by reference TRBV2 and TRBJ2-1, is EPEVTQTPSHQVTQMGQEVILRCVPISNHLYFYWYRQILGQKVEFLVSFYNNEISEKSEIFDDQFSVERPDGSNFTLKIRSTKLEDSAMYFCASTSLNEQSFGPGTRLTVL.